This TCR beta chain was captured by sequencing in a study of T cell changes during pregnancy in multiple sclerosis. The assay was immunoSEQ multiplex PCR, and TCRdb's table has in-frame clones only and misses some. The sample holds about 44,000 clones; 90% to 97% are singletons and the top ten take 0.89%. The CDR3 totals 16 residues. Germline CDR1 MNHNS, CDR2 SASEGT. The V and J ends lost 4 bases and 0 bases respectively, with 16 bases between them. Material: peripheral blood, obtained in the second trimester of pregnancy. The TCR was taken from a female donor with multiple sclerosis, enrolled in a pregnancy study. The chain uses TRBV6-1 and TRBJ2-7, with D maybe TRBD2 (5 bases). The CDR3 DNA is TGTGCCAGCAGTGGAGTTGACCAGCGGTTCTCCTACGAGCAGTACTTC. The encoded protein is CASSGVDQRFSYEQYF.